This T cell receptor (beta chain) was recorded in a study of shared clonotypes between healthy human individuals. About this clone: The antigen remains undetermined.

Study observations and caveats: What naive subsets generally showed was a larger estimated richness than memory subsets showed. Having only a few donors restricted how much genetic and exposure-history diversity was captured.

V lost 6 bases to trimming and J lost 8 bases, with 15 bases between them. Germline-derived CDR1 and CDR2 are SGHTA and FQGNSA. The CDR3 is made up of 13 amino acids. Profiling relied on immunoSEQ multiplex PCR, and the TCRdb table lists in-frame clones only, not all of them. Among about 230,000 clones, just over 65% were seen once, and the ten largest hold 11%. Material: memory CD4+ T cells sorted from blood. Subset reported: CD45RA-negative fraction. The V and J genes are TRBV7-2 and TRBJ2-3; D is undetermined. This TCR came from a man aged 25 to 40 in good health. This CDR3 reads CASRHTLRTTQYF. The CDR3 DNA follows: TGTGCCAGCAGACACACGCTCCGGACTACGCAGTATTTT.